The 8 T cell receptor beta chains in this list originate from one sample, sequenced in a study of T cell responses to AZD1222 COVID-19 vaccine. The assay was immunoSEQ multiplex PCR, and TCRdb's table has in-frame clones only and misses some. This table has more than 120,000 clones, roughly 87% appearing once. The specimen was peripheral blood, collected 28 days after the second AZD1222 dose. All receptors come from an adult who received the AZD1222 COVID-19 vaccine.

The chain combines TRBV2 with TRBJ2-1; possibly TRBD1 for D (6 bases). Germline assignment: CDR1 SNHLY and CDR2 FYNNEI. V lost 5 bases, J lost 8 bases, and 19 bases lay in between. The CDR3 is 15 amino acids. Here the CDR3 reads CASSPGTGRMDEQFF. The DNA for the CDR3 is TGTGCCAGCAGTCCCGGAACAGGGCGGATGGATGAGCAGTTCTTC. Combining the CDR3 with reference TRBV2 and TRBJ2-1 gives the whole variable domain EPEVTQTPSHQVTQMGQEVILRCVPISNHLYFYWYRQILGQKVEFLVSFYNNEISEKSEIFDDQFSVERPDGSNFTLKIRSTKLEDSAMYFCASSPGTGRMDEQFFGPGTRLTVL.

V is TRBV3-1 (or the pseudogene TRBV3-2) and J is TRBJ1-4, with 9 bases aligning to TRBD1. Trimming removed 6 bases from V and 8 bases from J; junction bases left unmatched: 7. Germline loops: CDR1 LGHDT, CDR2 YNNKEL (reference sequence). The CDR3 is 14 amino acids. The CDR3 DNA reads as TGTGCCAGCAGGCCACAGGGGGCGCAGGAAAAACTGTTTTTT. Its translation: CASRPQGAQEKLFF.

The genes are TRBV4-2 and TRBJ1-2; D is undetermined. Germline CDR1 LGHNA, CDR2 YNFKEQ. This CDR3 has 15 residues. The ends were cut back, 4 bases at V and 4 bases at J, with 16 bases in the middle. The CDR3 loop reads CASSPGSPFGYGYTF. Written as DNA, the CDR3 is TGTGCCAGCAGCCCCGGCTCCCCGTTCGGCTATGGCTACACCTTC.

This chain links TRBV4-3 with TRBJ1-5, with a weak D call TRBD1 (6 bases). In germline, CDR1 is LGHNA, CDR2 YSLEER. CDR3 size: 18 residues. V was cut by 3 bases and J by 7 bases, with 25 bases left in between. CDR3 loop: CASSQMLQGGPTQQPQHF. CDR3 DNA sequence: TGCGCCAGCAGCCAGATGTTACAAGGGGGACCTACACAGCAGCCCCAGCATTTT.

The chain links TRBV3-1 (or the pseudogene TRBV3-2) to TRBJ1-2; D remains ambiguous. The V gene lost 1 base and the J gene lost 6 bases, with 6 bases spanning the gap. Germline V CDR1 and CDR2: LGHDT, YNNKEL (reference sequence). There are 12 residues in the CDR3. The CDR3 region is CASSQGPNGYTF. CDR3 DNA: TGTGCCAGCAGCCAAGGACCAAATGGCTACACCTTC.

The chain combines TRBV6-2 or TRBV6-3 with TRBJ2-5; 8 bases line up with TRBD2. Germline CDR1 and CDR2: MNHEY and SVGEGT. This CDR3 is 17 amino acids long. The V segment lost 2 bases and the J segment 1 base; nucleotides outside the gene matches: 9. DNA of the CDR3: TGTGCCAGCAGTTACCCCATTCAGCGGGAGATCCAAGAGACCCAGTACTTC. It translates to CASSYPIQREIQETQYF.

The V and J genes are TRBV7-2 and TRBJ2-1; D not resolved. The germline CDR1 and CDR2 sequences are SGHTA and FQGNSA. The V and J ends lost 2 bases and 7 bases respectively, with 15 bases between them. The CDR3 sequence is 15 residues long. In DNA form, the CDR3 reads TGTGCCAGCAGCTTATCCGGGTCGGCGATTAATGAGCAGTTCTTC. It codes for CASSLSGSAINEQFF.

The J gene is TRBJ1-6, the V gene TRBV9; D ambiguous. This CDR3 is built from 15 residues. Trimming shortened V by 4 bases and J by 0 bases, and 8 bases separated the two germline ends. Germline loops: CDR1 SGDLS, CDR2 YYNGEE. CDR3 DNA sequence: TGTGCCAGCAGCCACGAAAGCTCCTATAATTCACCCCTCCACTTT. Translated, it gives CASSHESSYNSPLHF.